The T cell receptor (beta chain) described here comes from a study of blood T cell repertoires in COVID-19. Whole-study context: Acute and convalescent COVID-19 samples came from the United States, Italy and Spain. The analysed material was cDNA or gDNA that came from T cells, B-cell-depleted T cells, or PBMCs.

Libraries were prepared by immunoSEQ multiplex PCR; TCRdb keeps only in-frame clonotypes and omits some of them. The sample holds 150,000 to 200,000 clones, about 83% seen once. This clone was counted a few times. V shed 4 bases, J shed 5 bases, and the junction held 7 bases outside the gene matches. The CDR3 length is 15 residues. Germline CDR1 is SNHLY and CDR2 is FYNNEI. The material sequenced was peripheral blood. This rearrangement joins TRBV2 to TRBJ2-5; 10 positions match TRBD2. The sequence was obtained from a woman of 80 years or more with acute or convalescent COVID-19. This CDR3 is CASSGFSGGRETQYF. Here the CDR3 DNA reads TGTGCCAGCAGTGGATTTAGCGGGGGGCGGGAGACCCAGTACTTC.